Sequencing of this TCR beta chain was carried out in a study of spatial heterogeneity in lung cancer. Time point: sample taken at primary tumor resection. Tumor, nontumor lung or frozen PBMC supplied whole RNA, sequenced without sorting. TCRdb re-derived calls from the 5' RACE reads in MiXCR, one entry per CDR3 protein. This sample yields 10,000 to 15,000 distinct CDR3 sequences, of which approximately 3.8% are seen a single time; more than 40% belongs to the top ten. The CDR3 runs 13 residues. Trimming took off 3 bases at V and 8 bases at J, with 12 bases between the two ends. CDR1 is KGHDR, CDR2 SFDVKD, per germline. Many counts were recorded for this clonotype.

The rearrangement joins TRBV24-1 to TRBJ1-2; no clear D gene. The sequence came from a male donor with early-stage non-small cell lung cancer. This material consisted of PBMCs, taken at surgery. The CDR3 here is CATSDPSWQGYTF. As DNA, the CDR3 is TGTGCCACCAGTGATCCCAGCTGGCAGGGCTACACCTTC.